This TCR beta chain was recorded in a study of cytomegalovirus exposure and HLA in healthy donors. The PCR contained 60 Vbeta and 13 Jbeta primers. Measured with immunoSEQ multiplex PCR; TCRdb has only the in-frame clones, and not every one. There are about 200,000 clones in the sample, with around 1.1% held by the top ten. Deletions cut 4 bases from V and 3 bases from J, with 14 bases between. Per the germline V gene, CDR1 is SGHRS and CDR2 is YFSETQ. The CDR3 loop spans 15 amino acids. Sequencing used PBMCs. The origin of this receptor is a girl aged 2-9 years in good health and CMV-seropositive. V is TRBV5-1 and J is TRBJ2-1; TRBD2 might be the D (5 bases). CDR3 sequence: CASSPPAEGYNEQFF. As DNA, the CDR3 is TGCGCCAGCAGCCCGCCAGCCGAGGGCTACAATGAGCAGTTCTTC.